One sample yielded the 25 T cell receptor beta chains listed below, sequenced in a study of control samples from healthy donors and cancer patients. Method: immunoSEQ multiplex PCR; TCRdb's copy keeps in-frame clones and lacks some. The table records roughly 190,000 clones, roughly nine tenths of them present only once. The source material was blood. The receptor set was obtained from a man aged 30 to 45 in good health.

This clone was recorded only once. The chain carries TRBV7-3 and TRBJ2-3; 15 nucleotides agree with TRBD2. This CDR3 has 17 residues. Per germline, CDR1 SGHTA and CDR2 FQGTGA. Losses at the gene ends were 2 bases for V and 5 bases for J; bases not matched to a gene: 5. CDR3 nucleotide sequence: TGTGCCAGCAGCTTACGGACTAGCGGGGGGGCCGGAGATACGCAGTATTTT. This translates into CASSLRTSGGAGDTQYF.

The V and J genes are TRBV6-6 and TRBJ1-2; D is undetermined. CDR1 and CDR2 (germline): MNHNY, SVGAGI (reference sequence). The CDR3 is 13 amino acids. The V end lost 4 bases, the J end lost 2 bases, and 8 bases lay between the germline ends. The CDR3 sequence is CASSLAGNYGYTF. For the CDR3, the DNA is TGTGCCAGCAGTTTGGCGGGGAACTATGGCTACACCTTC.

The CDR3 DNA reads TGTGCCAGCAGTTCGACAGGGGGCTTTGGCTACACCTTC. This gives the protein CASSSTGGFGYTF. The chain links TRBV27 to TRBJ1-2, with 10 bases fitting TRBD1. The CDR3 extends over 13 amino acids. V gave up 4 bases and J gave up 7 bases; unmatched junction bases: 3. Germline assignment: CDR1 MNHEY and CDR2 SMNVEV (reference sequence).

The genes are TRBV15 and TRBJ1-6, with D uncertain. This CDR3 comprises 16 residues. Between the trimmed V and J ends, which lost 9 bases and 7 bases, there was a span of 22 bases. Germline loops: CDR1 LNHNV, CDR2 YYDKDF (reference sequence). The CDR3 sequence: CATLNRAQGVNSPLHF. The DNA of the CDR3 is TGTGCCACTTTAAATAGGGCTCAAGGCGTCAATTCACCCCTCCACTTT.

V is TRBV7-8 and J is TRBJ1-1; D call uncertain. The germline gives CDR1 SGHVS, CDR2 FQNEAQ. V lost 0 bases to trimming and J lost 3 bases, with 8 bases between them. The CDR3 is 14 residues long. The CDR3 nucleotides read TGTGCCAGCAGCTTAGCGACAACGCACACTGAAGCTTTCTTT. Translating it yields CASSLATTHTEAFF.

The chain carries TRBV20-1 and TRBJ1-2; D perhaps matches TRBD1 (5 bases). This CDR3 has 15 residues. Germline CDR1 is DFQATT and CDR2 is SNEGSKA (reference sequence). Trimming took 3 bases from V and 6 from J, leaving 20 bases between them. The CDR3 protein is CSASWRAAGRDGYTF. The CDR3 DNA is TGCAGTGCTAGTTGGCGGGCGGCGGGGCGGGATGGCTACACCTTC.

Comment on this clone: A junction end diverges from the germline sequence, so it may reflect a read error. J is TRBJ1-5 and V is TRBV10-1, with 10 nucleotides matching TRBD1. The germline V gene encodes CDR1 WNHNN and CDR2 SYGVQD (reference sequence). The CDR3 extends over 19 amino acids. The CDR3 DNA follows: TGCGCCCGCAGTCCGCCGGGGAGGGACAGGGGATATAGCAATCAGCCCCAGCATTTT. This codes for CARSPPGRDRGYSNQPQHF.

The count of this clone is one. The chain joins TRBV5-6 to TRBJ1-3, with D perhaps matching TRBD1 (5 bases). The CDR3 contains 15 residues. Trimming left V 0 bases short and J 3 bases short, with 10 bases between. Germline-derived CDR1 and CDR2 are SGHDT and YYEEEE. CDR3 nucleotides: TGTGCCAGCAGCTTGGAAGGGGCCCGTGGAAACACCATATATTTT. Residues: CASSLEGARGNTIYF. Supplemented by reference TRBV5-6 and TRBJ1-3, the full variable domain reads DAGVTQSPTHLIKTRGQQVTLRCSPKSGHDTVSWYQQALGQGPQFIFQYYEEEERQRGNFPDRFSGHQFPNYSSELNVNALLLGDSALYLCASSLEGARGNTIYFGEGSWLTVV.

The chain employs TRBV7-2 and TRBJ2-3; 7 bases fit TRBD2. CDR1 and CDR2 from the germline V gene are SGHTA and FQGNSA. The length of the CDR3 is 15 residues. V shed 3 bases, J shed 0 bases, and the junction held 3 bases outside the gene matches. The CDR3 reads CASSLSGGSTDTQYF. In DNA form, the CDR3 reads TGTGCCAGCAGCTTGTCGGGGGGAAGCACAGATACGCAGTATTTT.

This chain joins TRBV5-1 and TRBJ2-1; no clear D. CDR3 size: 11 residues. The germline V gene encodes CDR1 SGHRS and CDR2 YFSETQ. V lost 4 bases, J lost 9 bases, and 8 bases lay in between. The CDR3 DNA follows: TGCGCCAGCAGCGTAACAAGTGAGCAGTTCTTC. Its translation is CASSVTSEQFF.

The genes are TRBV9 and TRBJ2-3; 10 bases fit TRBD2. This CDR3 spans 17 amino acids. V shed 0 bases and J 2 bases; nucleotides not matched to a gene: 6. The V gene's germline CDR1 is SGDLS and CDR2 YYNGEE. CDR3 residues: CASSVVEAGGPTDTQYF. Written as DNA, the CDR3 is TGTGCCAGCAGCGTAGTAGAAGCGGGGGGGCCCACAGATACGCAGTATTTT.

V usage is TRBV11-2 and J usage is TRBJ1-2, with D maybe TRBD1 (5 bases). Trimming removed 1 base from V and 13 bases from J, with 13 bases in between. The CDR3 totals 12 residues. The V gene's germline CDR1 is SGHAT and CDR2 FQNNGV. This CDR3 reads CASSLGGRGSTF. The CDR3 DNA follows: TGTGCCAGCAGCTTAGGGGGCCGAGGGAGCACCTTC.

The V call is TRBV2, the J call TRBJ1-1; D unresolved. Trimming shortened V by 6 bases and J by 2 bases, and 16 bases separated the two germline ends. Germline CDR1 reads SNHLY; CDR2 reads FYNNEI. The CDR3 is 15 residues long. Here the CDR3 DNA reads TGTGCCAGCAGCAACCTCGCTGGGGTTAACACTGAAGCTTTCTTT. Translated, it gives CASSNLAGVNTEAFF.

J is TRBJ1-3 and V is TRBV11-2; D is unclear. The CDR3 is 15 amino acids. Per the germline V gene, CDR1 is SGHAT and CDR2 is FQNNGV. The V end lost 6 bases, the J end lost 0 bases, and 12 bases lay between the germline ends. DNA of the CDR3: TGTGCCAGCAGGACCGAACGGAGCTCTGGAAACACCATATATTTT. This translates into CASRTERSSGNTIYF.

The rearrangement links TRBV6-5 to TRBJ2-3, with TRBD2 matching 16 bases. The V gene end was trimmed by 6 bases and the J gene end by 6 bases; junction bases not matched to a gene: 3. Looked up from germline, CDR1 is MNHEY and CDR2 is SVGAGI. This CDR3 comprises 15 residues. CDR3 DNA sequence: TGTGCCAGCAGGCCGGGACTAGCGGGGGGGGATACGCAGTATTTT. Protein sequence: CASRPGLAGGDTQYF.

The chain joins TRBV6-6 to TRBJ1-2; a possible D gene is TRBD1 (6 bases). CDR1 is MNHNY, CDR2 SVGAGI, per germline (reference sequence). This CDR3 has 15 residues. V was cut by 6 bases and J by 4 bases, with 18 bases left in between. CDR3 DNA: TGTGCCAGCAGCCCCAGACAGGCTTTACGCTATGGCTACACCTTC. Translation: CASSPRQALRYGYTF.

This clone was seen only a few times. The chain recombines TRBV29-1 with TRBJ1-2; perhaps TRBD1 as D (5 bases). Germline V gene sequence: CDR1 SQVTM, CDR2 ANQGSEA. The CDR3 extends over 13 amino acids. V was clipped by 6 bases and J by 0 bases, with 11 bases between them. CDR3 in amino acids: CSVTPGPNYGYTF. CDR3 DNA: TGCAGCGTAACGCCGGGACCTAACTATGGCTACACCTTC.

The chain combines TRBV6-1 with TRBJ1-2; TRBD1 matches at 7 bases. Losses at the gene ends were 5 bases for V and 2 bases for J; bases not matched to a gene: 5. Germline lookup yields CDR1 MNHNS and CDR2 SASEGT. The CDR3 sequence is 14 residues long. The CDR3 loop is CASSSVGGNYGYTF. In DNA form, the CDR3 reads TGTGCCAGCAGTTCCGTAGGGGGCAACTATGGCTACACCTTC.

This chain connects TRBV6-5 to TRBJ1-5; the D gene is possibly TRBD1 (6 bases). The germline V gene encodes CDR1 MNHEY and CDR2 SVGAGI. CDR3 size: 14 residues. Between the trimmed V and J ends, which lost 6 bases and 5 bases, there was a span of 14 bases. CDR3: CASSRGQPDQPQHF. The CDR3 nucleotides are TGTGCCAGCAGCCGAGGACAGCCGGATCAGCCCCAGCATTTT.

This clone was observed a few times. The CDR3 sequence is CASSYSFRDRGKLFF. The CDR3 coding sequence is TGTGCCAGCAGTTACTCTTTCAGGGATCGAGGGAAACTGTTTTTT. J is TRBJ1-4 and V is TRBV6-5; tentative D call: TRBD1 (5 bases). This CDR3 spans 15 amino acids. V shed 0 bases and J shed 11 bases, with 16 bases lying between them. Germline V gene data show CDR1 as MNHEY and CDR2 as SVGAGI.

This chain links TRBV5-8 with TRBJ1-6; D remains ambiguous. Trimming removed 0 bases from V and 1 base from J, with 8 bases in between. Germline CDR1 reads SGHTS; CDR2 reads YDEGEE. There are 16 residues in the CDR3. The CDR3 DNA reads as TGTGCCAGCAGCTTGGTGGGGAGTTCCTATAATTCACCCCTCCACTTT. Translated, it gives CASSLVGSSYNSPLHF.

The CDR3, as DNA: TGTGCCAGCAGCTCTCCCTCCCGTACCCGTAATTCACCCCTCCACTTT. It yields the protein CASSSPSRTRNSPLHF. V usage is TRBV7-8 and J usage is TRBJ1-6, with D hard to call. The germline V and J ends were trimmed by 4 bases and 6 bases, with 16 bases remaining between them. Germline V gene sequence: CDR1 SGHVS, CDR2 FQNEAQ. This CDR3 contains 16 residues.

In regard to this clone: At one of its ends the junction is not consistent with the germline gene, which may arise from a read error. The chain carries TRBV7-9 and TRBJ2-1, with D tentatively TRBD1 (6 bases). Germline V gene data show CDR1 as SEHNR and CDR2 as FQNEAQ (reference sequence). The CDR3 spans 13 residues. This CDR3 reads CASSLEGHGPPVF. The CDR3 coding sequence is TGTGCCAGCAGCTTAGAGGGACATGGACCACCAGTCTTC.

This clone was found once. In DNA form, the CDR3 reads TGTGCCAGCTCACCAGGGACTAGCGCCGGTGGAGGGCAGTTCTTC. Translated: CASSPGTSAGGGQFF. The rearrangement links TRBV18 to TRBJ2-1, with TRBD2 matching over 10 bases. V lost 2 bases to trimming and J lost 12 bases; unmatched junction nucleotides: 10. This CDR3 comprises 15 residues. The germline CDR1 and CDR2 sequences are KGHSH and LQKENI. The full variable domain, with the rest looked up from reference TRBV18 and TRBJ2-1, is NAGVMQNPRHLVRRRGQEARLRCSPMKGHSHVYWYRQLPEEGLKFMVYLQKENIIDESGMPKERFSAEFPKEGPSILRIQQVVRGDSAAYFCASSPGTSAGGGQFFGPGTRLTVL.

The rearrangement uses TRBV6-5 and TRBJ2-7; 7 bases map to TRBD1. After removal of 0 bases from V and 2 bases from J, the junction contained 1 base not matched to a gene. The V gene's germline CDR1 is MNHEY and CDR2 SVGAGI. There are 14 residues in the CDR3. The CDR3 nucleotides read TGTGCCAGCAGTTACTCGACAGGGCCCTACGAGCAGTACTTC. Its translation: CASSYSTGPYEQYF.